This paragraph reports one T cell receptor (beta chain). Its antigen remains unknown. CDR3 length equals 16 residues. In TCRdb, the 5' RACE reads were re-called with MiXCR into one record per CDR3 protein. The data show about 20,000 distinct CDR3 sequences, approximately 71% seen once. This sample was included in a study of identical twins. Findings of the study overall: For zero-insertion analyses, partial confounding could come from invariant MAIT and iNKT cells. Beta clonotypes that were abundant in cord blood contained fewer insertions, a pattern absent from memory repertoires.

This receptor was taken from a woman younger than 35 in good health. This table probably holds off-target reads from a library built for another chain. What was sequenced was memory (CD45RO+) T cells sorted from blood. The rearrangement uses TRBV21-1 and TRBJ2-7; the DNA was not used to check the table's D call, TRBD1. TRBV21-1 represents a pseudogene. CDR3 sequence (DNA): TGTGCCAGCAGCAAAAAGAGGGGACAGGGGGCCTACGAGCAGTACTTC. Protein: CASSKKRGQGAYEQYF.